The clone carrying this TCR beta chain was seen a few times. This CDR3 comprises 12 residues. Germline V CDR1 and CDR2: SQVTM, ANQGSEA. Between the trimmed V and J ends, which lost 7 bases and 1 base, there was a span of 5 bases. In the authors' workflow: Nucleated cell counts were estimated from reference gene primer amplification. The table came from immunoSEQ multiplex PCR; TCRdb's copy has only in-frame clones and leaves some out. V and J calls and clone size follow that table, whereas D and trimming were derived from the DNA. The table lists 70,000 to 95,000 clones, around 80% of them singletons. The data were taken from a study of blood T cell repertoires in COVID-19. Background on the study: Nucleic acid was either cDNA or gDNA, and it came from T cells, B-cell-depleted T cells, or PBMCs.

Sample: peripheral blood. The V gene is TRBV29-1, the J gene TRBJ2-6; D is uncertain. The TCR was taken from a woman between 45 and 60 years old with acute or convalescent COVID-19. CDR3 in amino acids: CSAVSGANVLTF. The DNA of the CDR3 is TGCAGCGCCGTTTCTGGGGCCAACGTCCTGACTTTC.